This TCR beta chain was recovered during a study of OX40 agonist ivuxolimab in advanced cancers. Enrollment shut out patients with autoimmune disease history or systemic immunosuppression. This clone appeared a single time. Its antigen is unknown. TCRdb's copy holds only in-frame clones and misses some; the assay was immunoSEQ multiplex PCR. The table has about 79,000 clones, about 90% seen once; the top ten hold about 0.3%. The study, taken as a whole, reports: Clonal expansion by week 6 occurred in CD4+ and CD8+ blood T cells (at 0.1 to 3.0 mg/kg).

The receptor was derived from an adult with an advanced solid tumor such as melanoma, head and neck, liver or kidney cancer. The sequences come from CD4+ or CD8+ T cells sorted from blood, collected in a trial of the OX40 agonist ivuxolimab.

This CDR3 reads CASSERGGPRETQYF. The CDR3 DNA is TGTGCCAGCAGTGAGAGAGGGGGGCCGCGGGAGACCCAGTACTTC. The V call is TRBV6-1, the J call TRBJ2-5, with D perhaps given as TRBD1 or TRBD2 (6 bases each). The CDR3 sequence is 15 residues long. With 3 bases removed from V and 5 bases from J, the gap between germline ends came to 16 bases. Looked up from germline, CDR1 is MNHNS and CDR2 is SASEGT.